A single sample gave rise to the 13 T cell receptor beta chains below, sequenced in a study of glioma-infiltrating T cells. Amplification of TCR alpha and beta CDR3 regions from RNA used iRepertoire nested multiplex PCR. Each CDR3 protein is one row after TCRdb ran MiXCR on the multiplex PCR reads. The data show approximately 140,000 distinct CDR3 sequences, roughly a quarter seen once. Sequences were obtained from glioma tissue, nonneoplastic brain tissue, or PBMCs (not recorded which). The receptors come from a human donor with low-grade glioma or glioblastoma, undergoing nonglioma brain surgery, or in good health (not recorded which).

In its sample, this clonotype was seen a few times. V gene TRBV2 combines with J gene TRBJ1-1; the match to TRBD1 covers 7 bases. This CDR3 contains 13 residues. V shed 4 bases and J 4 bases; nucleotides not matched to a gene: 3. CDR1 SNHLY and CDR2 FYNNEI come from the germline V gene. The CDR3, as DNA: TGTGCCAGCAGTGCAGGGGGAGGCACTGAAGCTTTCTTT. Translated, it gives CASSAGGGTEAFF.

In its sample, this clonotype was seen once. This sequence joins TRBV4-1 and TRBJ2-6; TRBD2 agrees at 11 bases. This CDR3 spans 19 amino acids. The V gene's germline CDR1 is MGHRA and CDR2 YSYEKL. V lost 0 bases and J lost 3; bases outside the gene matches: 7. The CDR3 protein is CASSQDRLAGRLGANVLTF. The CDR3 DNA reads TGCGCCAGCAGCCAAGACCGACTAGCGGGGAGGCTTGGGGCCAACGTCCTGACTTTC.

This clonotype appeared once. The CDR3 carries no conserved terminal phenylalanine or tryptophan, so it likely arises from a read error. The chain is built from TRBV2 and TRBJ1-2; D is unresolved. Germline CDR1 and CDR2: SNHLY and FYNNEI. Trimming took off 5 bases at V and 3 bases at J, with 19 bases between the two ends. The CDR3 sequence is 16 residues long. The CDR3 coding sequence is TGTGCCAGCAGTTACTCTTCCGGGGAAAGGTACTATGGCTACACCTTG. It codes for CASSYSSGERYYGYTL.

For this clonotype: One base away lies a much larger clone, so this may be a sequencing read error. The chain employs TRBV20-1 and TRBJ2-1, with TRBD2 identical over 7 bases. CDR1 DFQATT and CDR2 SNEGSKA come from the germline V gene (reference sequence). This CDR3 has 14 amino acids. The CDR3 here is CSARRTRPPHEQSF. CDR3 DNA sequence: TGCAGTGCCCGGCGGACTAGACCCCCCCATGAGCAGTCCTTC.

This clonotype appeared a few times. This could be a read error, since a much larger clone is one nucleotide away. This sequence joins TRBV20-1 and TRBJ1-1; TRBD1 matches 7 bases. V was pared by 8 bases and J by 5 bases, with 17 bases of the junction left unmatched. Germline V gives CDR1 DFQATT, CDR2 SNEGSKA (reference sequence). This CDR3 has 15 amino acids. The CDR3 bases are TGCAGTTCATCAGACAGGGCGGGGCGGAGGACTGAAGCTTTCTTT. Protein sequence: CSSSDRAGRRTEAFF.

About this clonotype itself: This may be a read error, as it is one base from a much larger clone. The chain is built from TRBV7-9 and TRBJ2-1; D may be TRBD1 or TRBD2 (6 bases each). This CDR3 has 13 residues. Germline loops: CDR1 SEHNR, CDR2 FQNEAQ (reference sequence). Here the CDR3 DNA reads TGTGCCAGCAGGCGGGACATTCCCAATGAGGAGTTCTTC. It encodes CASRRDIPNEEFF.

This clonotype was counted at least ten times. The chain is built from TRBV6-6 and TRBJ1-1; tentatively, D is TRBD1 (5 bases). The CDR3 runs 15 residues. The germline V gene has CDR1 MNHNY and CDR2 SVGAGI (reference sequence). V was trimmed by 2 bases and J by 1 base, leaving 11 bases between them. This chain's CDR3 is CASSYGGMGNTEAFF. CDR3 DNA sequence: TGTGCCAGCAGTTACGGGGGGATGGGGAACACTGAAGCTTTCTTT.

This chain connects TRBV7-2 to TRBJ2-5; D ambiguous. Between the trimmed V and J ends, which lost 3 bases and 3 bases, there was a span of 11 bases. Germline CDR1 is SGHTA and CDR2 is FQGNSA. This CDR3 has 14 residues. The CDR3, as DNA: TGTGCCAGCAGCTTGGCGTACTCGGAAGAGACCCAGTACTTC. It yields the protein CASSLAYSEETQYF. The whole variable domain, remainder taken from reference TRBV7-2 and TRBJ2-5, is GAGVSQSPSNKVTEKGKDVELRCDPISGHTALYWYRQSLGQGLEFLIYFQGNSAPDKSGLPSDRFSAERTGGSVSTLTIQRTQQEDSAVYLCASSLAYSEETQYFGPGTRLLVL.

In its sample, this clonotype was seen many times. The chain carries TRBV15 and TRBJ1-1; D is possibly TRBD1 (5 bases). Germline V gene sequence: CDR1 LNHNV, CDR2 YYDKDF (reference sequence). The ends were cut back, 1 base at V and 1 base at J, with 16 bases in the middle. This CDR3 contains 17 residues. This CDR3 is CATSRGGTPTTNTEAFF. For the CDR3, the DNA is TGTGCCACCAGCAGAGGGGGGACGCCCACCACGAACACTGAAGCTTTCTTT.

This clonotype was counted only a few times. The chain couples TRBV6-5 to TRBJ2-1; D not certain. CDR3 length: 15 amino acids. CDR1 MNHEY and CDR2 SVGAGI come from the germline V gene. Between the trimmed V and J ends, which lost 0 bases and 2 bases, there was a span of 8 bases. The CDR3 sequence: CASSYSGRAYNEQFF. The CDR3 nucleotides are TGTGCCAGCAGTTACTCGGGCCGGGCCTACAATGAGCAGTTCTTC.

This clonotype was seen at least ten times. The CDR3 protein is CASSLIGQKETQYF. CDR3 nucleotide sequence: TGTGCCAGCAGTTTAATTGGACAAAAAGAGACCCAGTACTTC. The V call is TRBV27, the J call TRBJ2-5; TRBD1 is a possible D gene (5 bases). CDR1 and CDR2 from the germline V gene are MNHEY and SMNVEV (reference sequence). V lost 2 bases and J lost 3, with 10 bases in between. The length of the CDR3 is 14 residues.

The V gene is TRBV7-2, the J gene TRBJ1-1, with D perhaps TRBD1 (5 bases). Germline lookup yields CDR1 SGHTA and CDR2 FQGNSA. This CDR3 has 12 residues. Trimming pared 6 bases from V and 0 bases from J, leaving 5 bases between. The CDR3 region is CASRQVNTEAFF. The DNA for the CDR3 is TGTGCCAGCAGACAGGTGAACACTGAAGCTTTCTTT.

This clonotype showed up many times. The chain joins TRBV6-1 to TRBJ2-5; 7 nucleotides match TRBD1. Trimming at V came to 6 bases and at J to 4 bases, leaving 8 bases not matched to a gene. In germline, CDR1 is MNHNS, CDR2 SASEGT. The CDR3 contains 14 residues. In nucleotides, the CDR3 is TGTGCCAGCAGCAGACGCCCAGGGGGAGAGACCCAGTACTTC. This sequence encodes CASSRRPGGETQYF.